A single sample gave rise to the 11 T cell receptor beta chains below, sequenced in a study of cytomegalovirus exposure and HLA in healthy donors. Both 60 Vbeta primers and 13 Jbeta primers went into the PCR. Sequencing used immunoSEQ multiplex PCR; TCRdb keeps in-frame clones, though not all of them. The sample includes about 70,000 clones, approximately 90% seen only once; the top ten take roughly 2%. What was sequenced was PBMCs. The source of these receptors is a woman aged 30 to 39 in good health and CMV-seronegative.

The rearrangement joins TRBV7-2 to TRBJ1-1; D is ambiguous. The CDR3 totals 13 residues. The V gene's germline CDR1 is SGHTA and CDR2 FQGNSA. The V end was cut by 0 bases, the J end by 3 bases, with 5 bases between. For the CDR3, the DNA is TGTGCCAGCAGCTTAGCCTCTTACACTGAAGCTTTCTTT. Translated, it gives CASSLASYTEAFF.

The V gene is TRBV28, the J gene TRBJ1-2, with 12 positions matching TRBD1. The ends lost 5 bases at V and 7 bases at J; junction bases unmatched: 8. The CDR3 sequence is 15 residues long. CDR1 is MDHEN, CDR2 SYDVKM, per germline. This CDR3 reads CASSPRDRGRSGYTF. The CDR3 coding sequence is TGTGCCAGCAGTCCCCGGGACAGGGGGCGAAGTGGCTACACCTTC.

CDR3 sequence (DNA): TGTGCCAGCAGCGTAGGGCCGATGAACACTGAAGCTTTCTTT. Translating it yields CASSVGPMNTEAFF. The rearrangement joins TRBV9 to TRBJ1-1; no clear D. Germline loops: CDR1 SGDLS, CDR2 YYNGEE. CDR3 length: 14 residues. Trimming left V 0 bases short and J 0 bases short, with 6 bases between.

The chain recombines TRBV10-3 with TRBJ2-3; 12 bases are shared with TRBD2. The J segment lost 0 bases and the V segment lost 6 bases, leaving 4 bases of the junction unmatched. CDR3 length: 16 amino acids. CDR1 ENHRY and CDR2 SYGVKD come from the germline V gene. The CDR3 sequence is CAISGLAGPSTDTQYF. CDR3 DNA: TGTGCCATCAGCGGACTAGCGGGACCGAGCACAGATACGCAGTATTTT.

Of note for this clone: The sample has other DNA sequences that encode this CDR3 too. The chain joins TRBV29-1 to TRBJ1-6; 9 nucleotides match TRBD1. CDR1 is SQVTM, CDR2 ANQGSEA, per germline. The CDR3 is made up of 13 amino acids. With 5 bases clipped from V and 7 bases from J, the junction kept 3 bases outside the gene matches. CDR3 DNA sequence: TGCAGCGTTTCGACAGGGGGGAATTCACCCCTCCACTTT. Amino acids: CSVSTGGNSPLHF.

For the CDR3, the DNA is TGTGCCAGCTCACCTCCGGGACAGGGGGATCAGCCCCAGCATTTT. The encoded protein is CASSPPGQGDQPQHF. J is TRBJ1-5 and V is TRBV18, with 11 bases aligning to TRBD1. The CDR3 covers 15 residues. Germline trimming cut 3 bases from V and 5 bases from J; bases unmatched to any gene: 3. Per the germline V gene, CDR1 is KGHSH and CDR2 is LQKENI. Based on the CDR3 plus reference TRBV18 and TRBJ1-5, the full variable domain is NAGVMQNPRHLVRRRGQEARLRCSPMKGHSHVYWYRQLPEEGLKFMVYLQKENIIDESGMPKERFSAEFPKEGPSILRIQQVVRGDSAAYFCASSPPGQGDQPQHFGDGTRLSIL.

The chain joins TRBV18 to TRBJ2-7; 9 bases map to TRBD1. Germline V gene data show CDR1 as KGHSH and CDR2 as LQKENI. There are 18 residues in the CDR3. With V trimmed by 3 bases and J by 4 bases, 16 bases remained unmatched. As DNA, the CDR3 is TGTGCCAGCTCACCCACCCCTTCCTCCGGACAGGGGAATTACGAGCAGTACTTC. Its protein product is CASSPTPSSGQGNYEQYF.

This CDR3 is CASSDRIEGQPQHF. Here the CDR3 DNA reads TGCGCCAGCAGCGATAGGATAGAGGGTCAGCCCCAGCATTTT. The chain couples TRBV4-3 to TRBJ1-5; D is uncertain. Germline V CDR1 and CDR2: LGHNA, YSLEER. The CDR3 is made up of 14 amino acids. V shed 5 bases and J shed 6 bases, with 14 bases lying between them.

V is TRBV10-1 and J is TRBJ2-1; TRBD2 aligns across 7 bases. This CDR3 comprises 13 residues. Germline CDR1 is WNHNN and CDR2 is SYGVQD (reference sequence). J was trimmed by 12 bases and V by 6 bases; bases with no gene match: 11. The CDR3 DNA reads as TGCGCCAGCAGCCCTGGGGGGAGCGGGGTGCAGTTCTTC. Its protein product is CASSPGGSGVQFF.

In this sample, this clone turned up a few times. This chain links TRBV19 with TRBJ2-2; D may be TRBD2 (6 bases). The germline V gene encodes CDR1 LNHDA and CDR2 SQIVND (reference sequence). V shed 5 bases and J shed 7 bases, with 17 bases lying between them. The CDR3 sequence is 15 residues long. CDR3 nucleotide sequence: TGTGCCAGTAGTCTGGACTCGGCGGGGAACGGGGAGCTGTTTTTT. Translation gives CASSLDSAGNGELFF.

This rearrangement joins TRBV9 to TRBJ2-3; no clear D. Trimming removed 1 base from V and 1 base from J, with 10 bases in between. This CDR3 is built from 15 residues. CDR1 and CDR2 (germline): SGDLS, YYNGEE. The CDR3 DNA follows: TGTGCCAGCAGCGTAACGGCGGTGGGCACAGATACGCAGTATTTT. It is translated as CASSVTAVGTDTQYF.